This T cell receptor beta chain was obtained from a study of cytomegalovirus exposure and HLA in healthy donors. The CDR3 totals 15 residues. The V and J ends lost 6 bases and 4 bases, in that order; junction bases with no gene match: 6. CDR1 is LNHDA and CDR2 is SQIVND in the germline V gene (reference sequence). In the PCR, 60 Vbeta and 13 Jbeta primers were used. Clones were sequenced by immunoSEQ multiplex PCR, and TCRdb holds only the in-frame ones, with some missing. The data hold about 240,000 clones, with 82% observed a single time. Sequenced: PBMCs. The rearrangement uses TRBV19 and TRBJ1-3; 10 bases are shared with TRBD1. The origin of this receptor is a woman in her 40s in good health and CMV-seropositive. The CDR3 is CASRPGTGVGNTIYF. In nucleotides, the CDR3 is TGTGCCAGTAGACCCGGGACAGGGGTAGGAAACACCATATATTTT.